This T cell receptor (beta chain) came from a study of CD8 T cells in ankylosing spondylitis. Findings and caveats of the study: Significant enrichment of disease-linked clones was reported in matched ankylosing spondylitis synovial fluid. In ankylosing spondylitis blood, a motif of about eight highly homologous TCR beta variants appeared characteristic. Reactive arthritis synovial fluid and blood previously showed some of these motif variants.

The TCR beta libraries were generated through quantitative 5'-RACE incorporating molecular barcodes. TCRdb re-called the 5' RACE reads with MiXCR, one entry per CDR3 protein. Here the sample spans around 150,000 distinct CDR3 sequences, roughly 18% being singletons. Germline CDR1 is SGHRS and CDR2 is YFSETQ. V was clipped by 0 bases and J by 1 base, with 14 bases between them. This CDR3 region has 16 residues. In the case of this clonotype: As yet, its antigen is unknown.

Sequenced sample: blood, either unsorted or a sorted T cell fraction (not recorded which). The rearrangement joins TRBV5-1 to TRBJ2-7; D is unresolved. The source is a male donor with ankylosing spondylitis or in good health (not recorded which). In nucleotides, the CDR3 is TGCGCCAGCAGCTTGGATCTCCCTGGCCGTTCCTACGAGCAGTACTTC. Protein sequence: CASSLDLPGRSYEQYF. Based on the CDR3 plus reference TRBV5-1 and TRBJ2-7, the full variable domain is KAGVTQTPRYLIKTRGQQVTLSCSPISGHRSVSWYQQTPGQGLQFLFEYFSETQRNKGNFPGRFSGRQFSNSRSEMNVSTLELGDSALYLCASSLDLPGRSYEQYFGPGTRLTVT.